The 13 T cell receptor beta chains below were found in one sample sequenced in a study of blood T cells in healthy people across ages. A second PCR of 7 to 11 cycles used a sample-barcoded 5' primer and a J-beta primer mix. Each CDR3 protein is one row after TCRdb ran MiXCR on the 5' RACE reads. Of under 1,000,000 distinct CDR3 sequences listed, 46% are singletons. Sequenced: blood. The receptors shown here come from an elderly man in good health.

This clonotype was seen a handful of times. The chain is built from TRBV28 and TRBJ1-2; tentative D call: TRBD1 (6 bases). The V end was cut by 4 bases, the J end by 7 bases, with 19 bases between. This CDR3 comprises 15 residues. Germline lookup yields CDR1 MDHEN and CDR2 SYDVKM. CDR3 in amino acids: CASSSTQQGLGGYTF. CDR3 DNA: TGTGCCAGCAGTTCTACTCAACAGGGACTCGGTGGCTACACCTTC.

The CDR3 bases are TGCGCCAGCAGCTTGTCCCCGGGATCCTACAATGAGCAGTTCTTC. It translates to CASSLSPGSYNEQFF. The V call is TRBV5-1, the J call TRBJ2-1, with a weak D call TRBD2 (5 bases). With 1 base removed from V and 1 base from J, the gap between germline ends came to 9 bases. The CDR3 has 15 residues. Germline V gives CDR1 SGHRS, CDR2 YFSETQ.

The sample holds a few counts of this clonotype. The chain carries TRBV18 and TRBJ1-1; a weak D match, TRBD1 (6 bases). Germline CDR1 is KGHSH and CDR2 is LQKENI. With 6 bases removed from V and 0 bases from J, the gap between germline ends came to 14 bases. This CDR3 contains 15 residues. The CDR3 protein is CASSPARGMNTEAFF. CDR3 sequence (DNA): TGTGCCAGCTCTCCCGCCAGGGGCATGAACACTGAAGCTTTCTTT.

CDR3 in DNA: TGTGCCAGCAGCCAGCGGGCCGATTCACCCCTCCACTTT. Translation gives CASSQRADSPLHF. This rearrangement joins TRBV12-3 or TRBV12-4 to TRBJ1-6, with no clear D. Trimming removed 6 bases from V and 8 bases from J, with 11 bases in between. CDR3 length: 13 amino acids.

This rearrangement joins TRBV5-1 to TRBJ2-7, with TRBD1 identical over 9 bases. Germline CDR1 and CDR2: SGHRS and YFSETQ. The J segment lost 3 bases and the V segment lost 1 base, leaving 5 bases of the junction unmatched. The CDR3 runs to 15 residues. The CDR3 DNA follows: TGCGCCAGCAGCTTGCAGGGGACAGGGAACTACGAGCAGTACTTC. Translated, it gives CASSLQGTGNYEQYF. The complete variable domain, with remaining parts taken from reference TRBV5-1 and TRBJ2-7, reads KAGVTQTPRYLIKTRGQQVTLSCSPISGHRSVSWYQQTPGQGLQFLFEYFSETQRNKGNFPGRFSGRQFSNSRSEMNVSTLELGDSALYLCASSLQGTGNYEQYFGPGTRLTVT.

The chain uses TRBV4-2 and TRBJ2-5; TRBD2 matches 10 bases. V shed 8 bases and J 3 bases; nucleotides not matched to a gene: 9. CDR3 size: 15 residues. The germline V gene has CDR1 LGHNA and CDR2 YNFKEQ. The CDR3: CASGTNLAGEETQYF. The CDR3 DNA reads TGTGCCAGCGGGACAAATCTAGCGGGAGAAGAGACCCAGTACTTC.

The rearrangement links TRBV4-2 to TRBJ2-1; no clear D gene. CDR1 LGHNA and CDR2 YNFKEQ come from the germline V gene. The V end was cut by 0 bases, the J end by 13 bases, with 19 bases between. CDR3 size: 15 residues. The CDR3 loop is CASSQEEARGETQFF. As DNA, the CDR3 is TGTGCCAGCAGCCAAGAAGAGGCCAGAGGAGAGACCCAGTTCTTC.

The V and J genes are TRBV20-1 and TRBJ1-1, with D hard to call. CDR3 length: 15 amino acids. Germline values: CDR1 DFQATT, CDR2 SNEGSKA (reference sequence). V dropped 0 bases and J dropped 2 bases, with 13 bases sitting between them. The CDR3 spells CSARDPQSRNTEAFF. Written as DNA, the CDR3 is TGCAGTGCTAGAGACCCCCAGTCCCGAAACACTGAAGCTTTCTTT.

Details on this clonotype: A much larger clone differs by one base, so this may be a read error. The chain employs TRBV7-2 and TRBJ2-7; 13 bases match TRBD2. This CDR3 has 16 residues. The J segment lost 7 bases and the V segment lost 3 bases, leaving 9 bases of the junction unmatched. CDR1 SGHTA and CDR2 FQGNSA come from the germline V gene. This CDR3 is CASSLTLAGGLREQYF. The CDR3 region has the DNA TGTGCCAGCAGCTTGACACTAGCGGGAGGGCTCAGGGAGCAGTACTTC. Combining the CDR3 with reference TRBV7-2 and TRBJ2-7 gives the whole variable domain GAGVSQSPSNKVTEKGKDVELRCDPISGHTALYWYRQSLGQGLEFLIYFQGNSAPDKSGLPSDRFSAERTGGSVSTLTIQRTQQEDSAVYLCASSLTLAGGLREQYFGPGTRLTVT.

The chain employs TRBV29-1 and TRBJ2-5, with a tentative D call TRBD2 (6 bases). Gene TRBJ2-7 matches the end of the DNA better, so the J call may be wrong. CDR1 is SQVTM and CDR2 is ANQGSEA in the germline V gene. The CDR3 is 11 amino acids. The CDR3 nucleotides read TGCAGCGTTGATTGGGGGGACGAGCAGTACTTC. It translates to CSVDWGDEQYF.

There are a few counts of this clonotype. The gene calls are TRBV5-1 and TRBJ2-7; D is uncertain. V was trimmed by 0 bases and J by 2 bases, leaving 9 bases between them. Germline V gives CDR1 SGHRS, CDR2 YFSETQ. The CDR3 has 14 residues. The CDR3 region is CASSLGPTAYEQYF. The CDR3 nucleotides are TGCGCCAGCAGCTTGGGTCCTACCGCCTACGAGCAGTACTTC.

This sequence joins TRBV29-1 and TRBJ1-5; D is uncertain. Germline CDR1 is SQVTM and CDR2 is ANQGSEA. Trimming cost V 6 bases and J 2 bases, with 8 bases left between them. This CDR3 is built from 12 residues. The CDR3, as DNA: TGCAGCGTAACAGAAGGCAATCAGCCCCAGCATTTT. Protein product: CSVTEGNQPQHF.

V usage is TRBV10-1 and J usage is TRBJ2-4; D gene ambiguous. Per germline, CDR1 WNHNN and CDR2 SYGVQD (reference sequence). This CDR3 has 15 amino acids. V was shortened by 0 bases and J by 0 bases, with 6 bases between the two germline ends. In DNA, the CDR3 is TGCGCCAGCAGTGAGTCGTGGATAGCCAAAAACATTCAGTACTTC. Encoded protein: CASSESWIAKNIQYF.